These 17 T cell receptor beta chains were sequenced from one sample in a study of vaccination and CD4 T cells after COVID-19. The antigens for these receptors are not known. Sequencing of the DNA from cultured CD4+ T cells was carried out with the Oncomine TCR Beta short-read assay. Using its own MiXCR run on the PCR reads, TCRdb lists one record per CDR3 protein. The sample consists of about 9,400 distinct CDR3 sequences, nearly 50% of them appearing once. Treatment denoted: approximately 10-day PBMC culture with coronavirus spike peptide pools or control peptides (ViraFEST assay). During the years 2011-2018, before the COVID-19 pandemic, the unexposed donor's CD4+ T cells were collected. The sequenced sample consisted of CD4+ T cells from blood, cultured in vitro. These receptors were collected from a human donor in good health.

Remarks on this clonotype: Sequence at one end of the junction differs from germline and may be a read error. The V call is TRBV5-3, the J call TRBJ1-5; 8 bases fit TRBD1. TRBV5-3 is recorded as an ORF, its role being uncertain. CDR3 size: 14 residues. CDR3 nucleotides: TGTGCCAGCAGCTGGGGGACAGGTGATCAGCCCCAGCATTTT. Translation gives CASSWGTGDQPQHF.

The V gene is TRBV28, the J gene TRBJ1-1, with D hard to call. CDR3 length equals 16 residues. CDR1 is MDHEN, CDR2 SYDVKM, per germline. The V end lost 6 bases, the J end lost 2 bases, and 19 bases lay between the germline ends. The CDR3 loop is CASSLTYPGTNTEAFF. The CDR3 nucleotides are TGTGCCAGCAGCCTGACCTATCCCGGCACAAACACTGAAGCTTTCTTT.

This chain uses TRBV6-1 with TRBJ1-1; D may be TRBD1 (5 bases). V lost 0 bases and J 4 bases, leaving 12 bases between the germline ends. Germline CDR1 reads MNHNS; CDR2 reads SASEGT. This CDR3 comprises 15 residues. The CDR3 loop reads CASSEAGARVTEAFF. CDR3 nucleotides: TGTGCCAGCAGTGAAGCAGGGGCTAGGGTCACTGAAGCTTTCTTT.

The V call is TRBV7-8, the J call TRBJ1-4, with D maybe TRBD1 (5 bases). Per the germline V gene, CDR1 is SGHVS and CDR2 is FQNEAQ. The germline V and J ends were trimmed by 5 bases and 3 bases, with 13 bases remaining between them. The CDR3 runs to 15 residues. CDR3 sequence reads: CASSTPTEANEKLFF. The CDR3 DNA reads TGTGCCAGCAGCACCCCGACAGAAGCTAATGAAAAACTGTTTTTT.

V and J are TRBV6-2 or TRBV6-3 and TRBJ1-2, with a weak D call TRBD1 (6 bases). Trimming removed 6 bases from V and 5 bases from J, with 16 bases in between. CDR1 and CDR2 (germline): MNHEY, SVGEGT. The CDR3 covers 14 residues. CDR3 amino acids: CASSPGQRQYGYTF. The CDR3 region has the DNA TGTGCCAGCAGCCCTGGACAGAGACAGTATGGCTACACCTTC.

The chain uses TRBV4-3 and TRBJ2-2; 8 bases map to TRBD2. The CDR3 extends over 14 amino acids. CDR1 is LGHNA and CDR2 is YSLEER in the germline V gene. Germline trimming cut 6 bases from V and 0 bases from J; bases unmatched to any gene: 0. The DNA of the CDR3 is TGCGCCAGCAGACTAGCGGCGAACACCGGGGAGCTGTTTTTT. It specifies CASRLAANTGELFF.

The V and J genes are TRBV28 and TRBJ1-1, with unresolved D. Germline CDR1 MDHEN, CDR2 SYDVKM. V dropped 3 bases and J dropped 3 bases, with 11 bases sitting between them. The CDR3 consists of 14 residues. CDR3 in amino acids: CASSFRGSDTEAFF. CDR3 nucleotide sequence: TGTGCCAGCAGTTTTAGAGGGAGCGACACTGAAGCTTTCTTT.

CDR3 in amino acids: CSARDLVGRRETQYF. CDR3 in DNA: TGCAGTGCTAGAGATCTCGTAGGGAGGAGAGAGACCCAGTACTTC. The genes are TRBV20-1 and TRBJ2-5; D is possibly TRBD2 (6 bases). The length of the CDR3 is 15 residues. Germline V gene data show CDR1 as DFQATT and CDR2 as SNEGSKA (reference sequence). Trimming cost V 0 bases and J 4 bases, with 15 bases left between them.

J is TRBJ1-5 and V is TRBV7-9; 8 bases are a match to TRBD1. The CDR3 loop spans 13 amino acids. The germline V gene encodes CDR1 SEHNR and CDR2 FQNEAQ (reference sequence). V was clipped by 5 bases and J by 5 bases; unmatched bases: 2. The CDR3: CASSRTGYQPQHF. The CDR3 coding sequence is TGTGCCAGCAGCCGGACAGGGTATCAGCCCCAGCATTTT.

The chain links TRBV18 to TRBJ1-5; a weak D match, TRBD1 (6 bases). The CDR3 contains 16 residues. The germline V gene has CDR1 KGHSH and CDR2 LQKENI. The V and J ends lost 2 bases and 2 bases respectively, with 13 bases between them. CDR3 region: CASSPGQGMGNQPQHF. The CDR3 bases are TGTGCCAGCTCACCAGGGCAGGGGATGGGCAATCAGCCCCAGCATTTT.

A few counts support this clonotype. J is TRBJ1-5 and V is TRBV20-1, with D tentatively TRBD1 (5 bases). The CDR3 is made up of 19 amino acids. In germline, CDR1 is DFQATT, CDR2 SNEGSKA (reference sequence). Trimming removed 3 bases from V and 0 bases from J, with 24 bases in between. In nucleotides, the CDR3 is TGCAGTGCTAGGACCCCCAGAGGGGTCGCAGCGTATAGCAATCAGCCCCAGCATTTT. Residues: CSARTPRGVAAYSNQPQHF.

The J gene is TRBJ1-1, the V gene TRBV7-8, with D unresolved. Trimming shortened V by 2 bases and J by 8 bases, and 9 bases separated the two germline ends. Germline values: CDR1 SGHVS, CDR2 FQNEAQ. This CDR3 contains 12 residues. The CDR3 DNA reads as TGTGCCAGCAGCTTATTCGCTGCAGAAGCTTTCTTT. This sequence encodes CASSLFAAEAFF.

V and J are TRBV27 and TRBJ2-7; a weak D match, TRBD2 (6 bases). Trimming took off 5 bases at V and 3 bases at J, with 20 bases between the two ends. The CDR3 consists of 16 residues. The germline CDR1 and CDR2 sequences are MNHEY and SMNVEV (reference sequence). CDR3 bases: TGTGCCAGCAGTGATACCTTCCGGAGGGCGGACTACGAGCAGTACTTC. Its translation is CASSDTFRRADYEQYF.

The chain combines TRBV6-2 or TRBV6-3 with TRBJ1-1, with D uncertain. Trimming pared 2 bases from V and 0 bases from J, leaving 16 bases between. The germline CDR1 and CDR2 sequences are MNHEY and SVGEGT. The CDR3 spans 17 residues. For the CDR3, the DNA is TGTGCCAGCAGTTACGAACTTCGGGGATGGATGAACACTGAAGCTTTCTTT. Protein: CASSYELRGWMNTEAFF.

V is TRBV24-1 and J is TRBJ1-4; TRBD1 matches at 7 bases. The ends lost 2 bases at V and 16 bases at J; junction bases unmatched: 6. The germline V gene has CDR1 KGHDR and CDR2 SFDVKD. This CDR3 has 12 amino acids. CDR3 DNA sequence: TGTGCCACCAGTGATTCCGGACAGGCGCGGTTTTTT. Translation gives CATSDSGQARFF.

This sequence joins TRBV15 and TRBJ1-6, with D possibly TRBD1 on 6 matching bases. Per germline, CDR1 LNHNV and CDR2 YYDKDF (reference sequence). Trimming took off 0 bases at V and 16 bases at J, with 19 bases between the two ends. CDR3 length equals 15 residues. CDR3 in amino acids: CATSREKQGPDNLHF. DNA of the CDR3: TGTGCCACCAGCAGAGAGAAGCAGGGGCCGGACAATCTCCACTTT. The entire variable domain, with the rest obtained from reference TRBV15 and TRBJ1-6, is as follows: DAMVIQNPRYQVTQFGKPVTLSCSQTLNHNVMYWYQQKSSQAPKLLFHYYDKDFNNEADTPDNFQSRRPNTSFCFLDIRSPGLGDTAMYLCATSREKQGPDNLHFGNGTRLTVT.

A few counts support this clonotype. This CDR3 is CASRDHRAQRETQYF. CDR3 sequence (DNA): TGTGCCAGCAGAGACCATAGAGCTCAGAGAGAGACCCAGTACTTC. The rearrangement links TRBV7-6 to TRBJ2-5; D is uncertain. CDR1 is SGHVS and CDR2 is FNYEAQ in the germline V gene. With 6 bases removed from V and 4 bases from J, the gap between germline ends came to 18 bases. There are 15 residues in the CDR3.